This entry concerns a single T cell receptor (beta chain). What it binds is not known. The CDR3 covers 12 residues. The V end lost 4 bases, the J end lost 4 bases, and 5 bases lay between the germline ends. The germline V gene has CDR1 LNHDA and CDR2 SQIVND (reference sequence). Clones were sequenced by immunoSEQ multiplex PCR, and TCRdb holds only the in-frame ones, with some missing. The sample includes under 550,000 clones, about nine tenths of them seen just once. These data belong to a study of Ad26.COV2.S vaccination and SARS-CoV-2 variants. The treatment: roughly 18 received Ad26.COV2.S at low or high dose, single or two shots; 5 received placebo; per-sample allocation not given. Samples came from day 63 after the first vaccine or placebo injection. What was given as vaccine was an Ad26 vector encoding Wuhan-strain SARS-CoV-2 spike. Study outcomes and limitations: People who got the vaccine or the placebo had similar non-spike TCR breadth.

The TCR originated in a person between 18 and 59 years old who received the Ad26.COV2.S COVID-19 vaccine or a placebo. Sequences were derived from peripheral blood, sampled in a trial of Ad26.COV2.S vaccine versus placebo. The chain recombines TRBV19 with TRBJ2-1, with TRBD1 as a possible D gene (5 bases). CDR3 DNA sequence: TGTGCCAGTAGTAGACAGTACAATGAGCAGTTCTTC. Translating gives CASSRQYNEQFF. Variable domain in full (rest from reference TRBV19 and TRBJ2-1): DGGITQSPKYLFRKEGQNVTLSCEQNLNHDAMYWYRQDPGQGLRLIYYSQIVNDFQKGDIAEGYSVSREKKESFPLTVTSAQKNPTAFYLCASSRQYNEQFFGPGTRLTVL.